This T cell receptor (beta chain) derives from a study of T-cell memory formation after mild COVID-19. Looking at the study overall: TCR clusters mostly belonged to single donors.

Libraries for TCRalpha and TCRbeta carried sample barcodes and unique molecular identifiers via 5'RACE. MiXCR, applied by TCRdb to the 5' RACE reads, yields one record per CDR3 protein. The sample has 560,000 or so distinct CDR3 sequences; 15% to 20% are singletons. Losses at the gene ends were 6 bases for V and 3 bases for J; bases not matched to a gene: 9. Germline V gene sequence: CDR1 ENHRY, CDR2 SYGVKD. The CDR3 covers 17 residues. Study-level points and caveats: CD4+ bias marked clones expanding day 15 to 37, unlike balanced contracting clones.

As concerns this clonotype: The target antigen is unknown.

Sequenced: PBMCs or a T cell subset sorted from them (not recorded which). The chain has TRBV10-3 and TRBJ2-5, with 14 bases aligning to TRBD2. This receptor was obtained from an adult woman who had mild COVID-19 (a few samples of this study predate the infection). Cell type and time point are not known. CDR3 sequence: CAIRRGLAGGGEETQYF. The DNA of the CDR3 is TGTGCCATCAGGAGAGGACTAGCGGGAGGAGGTGAAGAGACCCAGTACTTC.